This T cell receptor beta chain was captured by sequencing in a study of T cell repertoires in cytomegalovirus infection. Study as a whole: Matching HLA type and CMV infection were both indicated by public TCR beta signatures.

V was cut by 8 bases and J by 0 bases, with 16 bases left in between. This CDR3 has 15 amino acids. Germline CDR1 SGHTA, CDR2 FQGNSA. A single record per CDR3 protein comes from TCRdb applying MiXCR to the reads. The sample holds about 320,000 distinct CDR3 sequences, 9.5% seen once. In its sample, this clonotype was seen many times. The chain employs TRBV7-2 and TRBJ1-1; D possibly corresponds to TRBD1 (6 bases). Specimen: PBMCs. The TCR was taken from a human donor in good health (CMV status not recorded). Some clones in this sample may be carry-over from other donors' samples. This CDR3 is CASAAGVRMNTEAFF. The CDR3 region has the DNA TGTGCCAGCGCAGCAGGGGTAAGGATGAACACTGAAGCTTTCTTT.